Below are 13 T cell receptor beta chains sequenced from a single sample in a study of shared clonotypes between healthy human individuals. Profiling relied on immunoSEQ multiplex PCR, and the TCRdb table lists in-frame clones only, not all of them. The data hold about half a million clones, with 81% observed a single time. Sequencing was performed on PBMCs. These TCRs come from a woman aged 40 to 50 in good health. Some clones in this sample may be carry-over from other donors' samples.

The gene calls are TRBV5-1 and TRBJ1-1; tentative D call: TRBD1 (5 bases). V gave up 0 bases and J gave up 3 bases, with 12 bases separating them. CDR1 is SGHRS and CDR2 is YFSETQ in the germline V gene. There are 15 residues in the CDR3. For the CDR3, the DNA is TGCGCCAGCAGCTTGGGTGCCAGGGTGGACACTGAAGCTTTCTTT. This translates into CASSLGARVDTEAFF.

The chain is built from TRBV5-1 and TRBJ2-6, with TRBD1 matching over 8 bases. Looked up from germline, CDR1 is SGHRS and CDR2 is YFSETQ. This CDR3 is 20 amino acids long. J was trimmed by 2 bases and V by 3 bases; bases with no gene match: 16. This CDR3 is CASSSRQGYTSGAGANVLTF. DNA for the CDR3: TGCGCCAGCAGCTCTCGACAGGGGTATACCTCAGGGGCTGGGGCCAACGTCCTGACTTTC.

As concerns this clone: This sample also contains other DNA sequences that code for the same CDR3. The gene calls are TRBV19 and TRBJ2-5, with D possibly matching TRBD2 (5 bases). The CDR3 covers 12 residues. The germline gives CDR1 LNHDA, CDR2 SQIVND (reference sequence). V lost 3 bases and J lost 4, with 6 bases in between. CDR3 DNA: TGTGCCAGTAGTATCGGAGGAGAGACCCAGTACTTC. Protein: CASSIGGETQYF.

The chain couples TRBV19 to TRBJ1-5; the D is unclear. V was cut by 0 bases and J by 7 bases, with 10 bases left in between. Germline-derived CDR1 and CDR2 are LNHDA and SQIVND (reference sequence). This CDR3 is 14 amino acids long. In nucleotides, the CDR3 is TGTGCCAGTAGTATAGAGTTTATTGAGCAGCCCCAGCATTTT. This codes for CASSIEFIEQPQHF.

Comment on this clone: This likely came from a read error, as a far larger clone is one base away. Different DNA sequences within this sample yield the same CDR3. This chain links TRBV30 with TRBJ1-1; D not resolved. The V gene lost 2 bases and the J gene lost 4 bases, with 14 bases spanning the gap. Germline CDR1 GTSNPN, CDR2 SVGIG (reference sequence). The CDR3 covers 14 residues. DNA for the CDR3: TGTGCCTGGAGTCAGGACGTGGGGTCCACTGAAGCTTTCTTT. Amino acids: CAWSQDVGSTEAFF.

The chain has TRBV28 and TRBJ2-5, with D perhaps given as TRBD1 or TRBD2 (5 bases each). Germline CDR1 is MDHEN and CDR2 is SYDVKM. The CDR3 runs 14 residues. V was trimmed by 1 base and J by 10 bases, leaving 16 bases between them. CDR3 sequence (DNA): TGTGCCAGCAGTTTATTTCGACTCGGGGCGGACCAGTACTTC. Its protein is CASSLFRLGADQYF. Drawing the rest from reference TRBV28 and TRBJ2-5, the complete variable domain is DVKVTQSSRYLVKRTGEKVFLECVQDMDHENMFWYRQDPGLGLRLIYFSYDVKMKEKGDIPEGYSVSREKKERFSLILESASTNQTSMYLCASSLFRLGADQYFGPGTRLLVL.

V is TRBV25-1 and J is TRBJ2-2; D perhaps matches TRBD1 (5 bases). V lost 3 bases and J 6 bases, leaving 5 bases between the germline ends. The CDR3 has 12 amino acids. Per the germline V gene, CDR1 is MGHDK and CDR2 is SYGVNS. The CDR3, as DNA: TGTGCCAGCAGTGACAGGGCCGGGGAGCTGTTTTTT. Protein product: CASSDRAGELFF.

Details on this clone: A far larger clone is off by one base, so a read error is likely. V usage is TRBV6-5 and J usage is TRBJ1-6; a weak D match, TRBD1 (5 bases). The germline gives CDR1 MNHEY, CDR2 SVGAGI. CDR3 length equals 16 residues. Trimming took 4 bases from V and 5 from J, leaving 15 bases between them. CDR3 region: CASSCGGGIHNSPLHF. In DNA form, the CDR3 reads TGTGCCAGCAGTTGCGGGGGTGGGATCCATAATTCACCCCTCCACTTT.

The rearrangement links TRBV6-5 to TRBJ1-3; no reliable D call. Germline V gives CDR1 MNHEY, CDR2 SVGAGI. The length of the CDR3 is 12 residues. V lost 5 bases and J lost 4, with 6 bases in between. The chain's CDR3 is CASSHRGNTIYF. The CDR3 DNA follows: TGTGCCAGCAGTCACAGAGGAAACACCATATATTTT.

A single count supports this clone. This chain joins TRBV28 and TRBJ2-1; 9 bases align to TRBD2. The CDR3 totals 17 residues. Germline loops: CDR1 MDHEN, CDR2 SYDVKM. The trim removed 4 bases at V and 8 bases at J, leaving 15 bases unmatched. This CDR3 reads CASSSPATSGYNYEQFF. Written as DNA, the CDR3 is TGTGCCAGCAGTTCTCCGGCGACTAGCGGATACAATTATGAGCAGTTCTTC. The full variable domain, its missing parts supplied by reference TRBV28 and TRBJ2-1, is DVKVTQSSRYLVKRTGEKVFLECVQDMDHENMFWYRQDPGLGLRLIYFSYDVKMKEKGDIPEGYSVSREKKERFSLILESASTNQTSMYLCASSSPATSGYNYEQFFGPGTRLTVL.

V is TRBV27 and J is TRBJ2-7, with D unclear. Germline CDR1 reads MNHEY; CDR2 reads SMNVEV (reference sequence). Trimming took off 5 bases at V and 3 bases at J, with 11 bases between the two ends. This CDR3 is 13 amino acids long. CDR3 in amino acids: CASSPTTGYEQYF. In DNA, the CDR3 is TGTGCCAGCAGTCCCACGACCGGCTACGAGCAGTACTTC.

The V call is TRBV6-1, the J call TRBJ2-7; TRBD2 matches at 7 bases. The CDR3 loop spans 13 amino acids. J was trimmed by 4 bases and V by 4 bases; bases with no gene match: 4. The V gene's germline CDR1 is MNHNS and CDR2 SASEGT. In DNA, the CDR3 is TGTGCCAGCAGTGGCGGGAGAATGTACGAGCAGTACTTC. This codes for CASSGGRMYEQYF.

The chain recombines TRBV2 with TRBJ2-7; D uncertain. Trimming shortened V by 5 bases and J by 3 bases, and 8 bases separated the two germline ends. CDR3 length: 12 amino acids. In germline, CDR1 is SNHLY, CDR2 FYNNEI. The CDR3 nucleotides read TGTGCCAGCAGTTTCACTGACTACGAGCAGTACTTC. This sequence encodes CASSFTDYEQYF.